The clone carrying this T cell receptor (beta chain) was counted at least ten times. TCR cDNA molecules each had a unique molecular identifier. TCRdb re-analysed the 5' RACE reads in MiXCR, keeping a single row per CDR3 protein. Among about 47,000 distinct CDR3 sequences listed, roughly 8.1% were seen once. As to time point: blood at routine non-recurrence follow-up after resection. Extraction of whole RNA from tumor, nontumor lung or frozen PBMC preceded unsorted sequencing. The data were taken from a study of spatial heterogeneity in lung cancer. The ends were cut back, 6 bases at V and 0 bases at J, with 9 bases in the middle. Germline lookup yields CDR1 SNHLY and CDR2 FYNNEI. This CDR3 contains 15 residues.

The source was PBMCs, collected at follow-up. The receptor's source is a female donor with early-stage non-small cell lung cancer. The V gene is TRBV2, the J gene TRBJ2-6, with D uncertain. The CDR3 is CASSKPSSGANVLTF. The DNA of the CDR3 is TGTGCCAGCAGCAAACCGAGCTCTGGGGCCAACGTCCTGACTTTC.